This T cell receptor beta chain was sequenced in a study of patients and donors after allogeneic stem cell transplantation. A few counts support this clonotype. The V and J ends lost 4 bases and 6 bases, in that order; junction bases with no gene match: 9. The CDR3 is 17 residues long. TCRdb ran MiXCR on the RT-PCR reads and lists one entry per CDR3 protein. The table has 40,000 to 45,000 distinct CDR3 sequences, roughly 30% seen once. The chain links TRBV12-3 or TRBV12-4 to TRBJ2-1; 13 positions agree with TRBD2. The TCR was taken from a human donor who was either an allogeneic HSCT recipient or a stem cell or donor lymphocyte infusion donor (not recorded which). It is not recorded whose cells these are; they may come from a transplant donor. The sample comprised blood, either unsorted or a sorted T cell fraction (not recorded which). CDR3 in amino acids: CASSSKLAGGPGNEQFF. DNA of the CDR3: TGTGCCAGCAGTTCCAAACTAGCGGGAGGGCCCGGCAATGAGCAGTTCTTC.